The clone carrying this T cell receptor beta chain was detected only once. Its antigen is unidentified. Samples were assayed with immunoSEQ v3.0 at survey level. Sequencing was performed with immunoSEQ multiplex PCR; in TCRdb, only in-frame clones are kept and a portion is missing. The sample lists 20,000 to 25,000 clones, roughly 80% occurring once. This CDR3 is 11 amino acids long. The germline V gene encodes CDR1 SNHLY and CDR2 FYNNEI. The V and J ends lost 6 bases and 3 bases respectively, with 5 bases between them. The data originate from a study of long-term antiretroviral therapy in people with HIV. The study's findings and limits: Although diversity increased after ART, it remained lower than in transplant donor controls.

Sequencing used unsorted PBMCs, obtained 2.9 years after starting antiretroviral therapy. The receptor comes from a woman under 40 with HIV. The rearrangement joins TRBV2 to TRBJ1-1; D remains unclear. Written as DNA, the CDR3 is TGTGCCAGCAGCCGATACACTGAAGCTTTCTTT. Its translation is CASSRYTEAFF.